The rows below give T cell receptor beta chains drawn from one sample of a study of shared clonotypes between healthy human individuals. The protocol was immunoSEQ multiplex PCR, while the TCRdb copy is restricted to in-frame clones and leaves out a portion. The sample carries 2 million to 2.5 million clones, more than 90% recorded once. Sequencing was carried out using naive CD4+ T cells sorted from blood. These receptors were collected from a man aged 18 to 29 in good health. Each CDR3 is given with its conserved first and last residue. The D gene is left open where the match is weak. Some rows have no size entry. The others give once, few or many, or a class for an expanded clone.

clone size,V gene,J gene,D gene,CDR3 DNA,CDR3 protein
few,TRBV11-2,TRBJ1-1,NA,TGTGCCAGCAGCTTTACTGGGGATGCTTTCTTT,CASSFTGDAFF
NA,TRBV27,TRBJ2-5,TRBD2,TGTGCCAGCAGAGCTAGCGGGAGTCGAGAGACCCAGTACTTC,CASRASGSRETQYF
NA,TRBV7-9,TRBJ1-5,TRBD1,TGTGCCAGCAGCCAACAGGGGGAGGGTCAGCCCCAGCATTTT,CASSQQGEGQPQHF
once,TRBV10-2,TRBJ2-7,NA,TGCGCCAGCAGTGAGTCGACCTACGAGCAGTACTTC,CASSESTYEQYF
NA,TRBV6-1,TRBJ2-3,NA,TGTGCCAGCAGCCCGCCGGGACGGAGCACAGATACGCAGTATTTT,CASSPPGRSTDTQYF
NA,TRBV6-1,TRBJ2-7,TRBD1,TGTGCCAGCAGTGAAGCGCAGGGACAGGAAGAGGAGCAGTACTTC,CASSEAQGQEEEQYF
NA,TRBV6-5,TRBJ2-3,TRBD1,TGTGCCAGCAGGAGGGACAGGGGGATCACAGATACGCAGTATTTT,CASRRDRGITDTQYF
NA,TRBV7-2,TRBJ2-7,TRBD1,TGTGCCAGCAGCGGACAGGGGATGGGTACGAACGAGCAGTACTTC,CASSGQGMGTNEQYF
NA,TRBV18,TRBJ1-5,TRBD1,TGTGCCAGCTCCCGTACAGGGGGCAATCAGCCCCAGCATTTT,CASSRTGGNQPQHF
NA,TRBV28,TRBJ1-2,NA,TGTGCCAGCGGACTCTCTTCAGGGAGCAACTATGGCTACACCTTC,CASGLSSGSNYGYTF
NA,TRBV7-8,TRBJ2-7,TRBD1,TGTGCCAGCAGCTTAGGGGGACAGTTATATACCTACGAGCAGTACTTC,CASSLGGQLYTYEQYF
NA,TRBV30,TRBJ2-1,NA,TGTGCCTGGAGTGTACAGGGGGGGCCCTACAATGAGCAGTTCTTC,CAWSVQGGPYNEQFF
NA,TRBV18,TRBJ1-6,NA,TGTGCCAGCTCACCGGACAGTAATTCACCCCTCCACTTT,CASSPDSNSPLHF
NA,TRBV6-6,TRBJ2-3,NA,TGTGCCAGCAGTTACTCGGGGGCCCTCAGCTATACGCAGTATTTT,CASSYSGALSYTQYF
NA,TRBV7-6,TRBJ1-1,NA,TGTGCCAGCAGCTTGCAAGCCGGGACGAACACTGAAGCTTTCTTT,CASSLQAGTNTEAFF
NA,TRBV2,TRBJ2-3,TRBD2,TGTGCCAGCAGCGGACTAGCGGGGCTTGGCGACACAGATACGCAGTATTTT,CASSGLAGLGDTDTQYF
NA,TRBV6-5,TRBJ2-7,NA,TGTGCCAGCAGTTACTCGAGGGGGAGATACGAGCAGTACTTC,CASSYSRGRYEQYF
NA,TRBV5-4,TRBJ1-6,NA,TGTGCCAGCAGTCATAGGGGCTCTCTCAATTCACCCCTCCACTTT,CASSHRGSLNSPLHF
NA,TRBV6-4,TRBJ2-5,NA,TGTGCCAGCAGTGACTCATGGGCTCCGAAGACCCAGTACTTC,CASSDSWAPKTQYF
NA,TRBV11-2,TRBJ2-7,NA,TGTGCCAGCAGCTTAGAGGGGGGACCCTCCTACGAGCAGTACTTC,CASSLEGGPSYEQYF
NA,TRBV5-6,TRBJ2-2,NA,TGTGCCAGCAGCCAAGGGAGGACCGGGGAGCTGTTTTTT,CASSQGRTGELFF
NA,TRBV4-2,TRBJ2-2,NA,TGTGCCAGCAGCCAAGACACAGGGTTTGGCACCGGGGAGCTGTTTTTT,CASSQDTGFGTGELFF
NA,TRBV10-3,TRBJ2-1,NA,TGTGCCATCAGTGACTCCCCTAGCTCCTACAATGAGCAGTTCTTC,CAISDSPSSYNEQFF
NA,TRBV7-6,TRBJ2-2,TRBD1,TGTGCCAGCAGCTTGGCCGGGACAGGATTCACCGGGGAGCTGTTTTTT,CASSLAGTGFTGELFF
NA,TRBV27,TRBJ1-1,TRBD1,TGTGCCAGCAGTTGGGGACAGGGGGCCAGAAGTGAAGCTTTCTTT,CASSWGQGARSEAFF
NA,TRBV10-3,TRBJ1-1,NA,TGTGCCATCAACCCCGGGCCAGGAGAAGAAGCTTTCTTT,CAINPGPGEEAFF
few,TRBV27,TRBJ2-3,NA,TGTGCCAGCAGTTATGCGGCCAGCGGAGGCACAGATACGCAGTATTTT,CASSYAASGGTDTQYF
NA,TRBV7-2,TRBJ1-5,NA,TGTGCCAGCAGCTTAGACTCGATCAATCAGCCCCAGCATTTT,CASSLDSINQPQHF
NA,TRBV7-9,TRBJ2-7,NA,TGTGCCAGCACCGGGGCCCCCATGCACGAGCAGTACTTC,CASTGAPMHEQYF
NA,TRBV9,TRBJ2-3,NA,TGTGCCAGCAGCGTAGTCTCTTTCGGGGATACGCAGTATTTT,CASSVVSFGDTQYF
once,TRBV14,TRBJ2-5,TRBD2,TGTGCCAGCAGCCAAGTAGGACTAGCTGAGACCCAGTACTTC,CASSQVGLAETQYF
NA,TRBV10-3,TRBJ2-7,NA,TGTGCCACGTCGATTTCAGGGGAGCAGTACTTC,CATSISGEQYF
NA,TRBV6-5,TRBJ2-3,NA,TGTGCCAGCAGTTCGTCGACTGGGTCAGATACGCAGTATTTT,CASSSSTGSDTQYF
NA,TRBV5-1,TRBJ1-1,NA,TGCGCCAGCAGCTTGTCGCCGGGATTGAACACTGAAGCTTTCTTT,CASSLSPGLNTEAFF
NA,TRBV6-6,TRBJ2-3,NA,TGTGCCAGCAGTTACTCTGGCGGGGGCACAGATACGCAGTATTTT,CASSYSGGGTDTQYF
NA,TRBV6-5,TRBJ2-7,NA,TGTGCCAGCATGTCTGACAGGTCCTACGAGCAGTACTTC,CASMSDRSYEQYF
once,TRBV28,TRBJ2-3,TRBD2,TGTGCCAGCAGTCAGCCGGGGGGGCGGGGCATAGATACGCAGTATTTT,CASSQPGGRGIDTQYF
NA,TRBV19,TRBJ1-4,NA,TGTGCCAGTAGCCCCGGGTCGCACCCAGGGGAAAAACTGTTTTTT,CASSPGSHPGEKLFF